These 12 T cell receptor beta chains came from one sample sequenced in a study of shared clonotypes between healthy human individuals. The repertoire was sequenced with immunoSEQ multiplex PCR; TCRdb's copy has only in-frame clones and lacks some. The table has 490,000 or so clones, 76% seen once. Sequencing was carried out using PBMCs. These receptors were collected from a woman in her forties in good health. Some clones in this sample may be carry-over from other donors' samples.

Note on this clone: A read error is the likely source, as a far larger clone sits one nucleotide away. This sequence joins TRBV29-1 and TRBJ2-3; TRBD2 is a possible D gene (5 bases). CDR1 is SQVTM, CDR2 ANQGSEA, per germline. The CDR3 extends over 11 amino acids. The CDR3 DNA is TGCAGCGTTGAGACGGGAAATACGCGGTATTTT. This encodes CSVETGNTRYF.

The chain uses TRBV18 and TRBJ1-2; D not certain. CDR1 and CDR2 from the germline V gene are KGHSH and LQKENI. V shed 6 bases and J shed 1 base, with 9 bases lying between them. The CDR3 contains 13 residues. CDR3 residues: CASSSDFNYGYTF. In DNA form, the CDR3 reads TGTGCCAGCTCGTCCGATTTTAACTATGGCTACACCTTC.

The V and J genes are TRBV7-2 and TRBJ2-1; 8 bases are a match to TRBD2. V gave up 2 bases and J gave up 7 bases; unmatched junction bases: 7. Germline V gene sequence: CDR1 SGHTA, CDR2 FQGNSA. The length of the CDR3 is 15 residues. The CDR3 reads CASSLMASGRNEQFF. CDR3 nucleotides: TGTGCCAGCAGCTTAATGGCTAGCGGGCGGAATGAGCAGTTCTTC. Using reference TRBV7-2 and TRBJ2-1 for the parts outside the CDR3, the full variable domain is GAGVSQSPSNKVTEKGKDVELRCDPISGHTALYWYRQSLGQGLEFLIYFQGNSAPDKSGLPSDRFSAERTGGSVSTLTIQRTQQEDSAVYLCASSLMASGRNEQFFGPGTRLTVL.

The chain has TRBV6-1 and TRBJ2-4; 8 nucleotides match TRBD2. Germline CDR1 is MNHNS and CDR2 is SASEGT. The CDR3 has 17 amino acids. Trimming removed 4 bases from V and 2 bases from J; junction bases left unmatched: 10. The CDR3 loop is CASSGQNLAGPKNIQYF. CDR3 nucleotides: TGTGCCAGCAGTGGACAGAATCTAGCGGGTCCCAAAAACATTCAGTACTTC.

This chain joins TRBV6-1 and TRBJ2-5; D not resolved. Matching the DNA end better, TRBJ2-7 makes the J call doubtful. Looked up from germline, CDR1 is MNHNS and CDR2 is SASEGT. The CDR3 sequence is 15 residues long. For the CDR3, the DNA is TGTGCCAGCAGTGAAGCAGCCTATTATATCTACGAGCAGTACTTC. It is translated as CASSEAAYYIYEQYF.

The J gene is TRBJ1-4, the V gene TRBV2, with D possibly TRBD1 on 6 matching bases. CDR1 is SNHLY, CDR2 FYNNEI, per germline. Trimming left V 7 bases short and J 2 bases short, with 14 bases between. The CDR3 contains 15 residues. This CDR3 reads CASTTYRGTNEKLFF. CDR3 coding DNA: TGTGCCAGCACTACTTATAGGGGGACTAATGAAAAACTGTTTTTT.

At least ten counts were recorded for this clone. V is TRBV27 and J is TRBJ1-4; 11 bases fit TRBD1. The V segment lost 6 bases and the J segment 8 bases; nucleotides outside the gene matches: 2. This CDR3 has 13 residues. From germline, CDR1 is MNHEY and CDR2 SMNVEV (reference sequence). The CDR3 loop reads CASSGQGAEKLFF. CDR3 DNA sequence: TGTGCCAGCAGCGGACAGGGGGCAGAAAAACTGTTTTTT.

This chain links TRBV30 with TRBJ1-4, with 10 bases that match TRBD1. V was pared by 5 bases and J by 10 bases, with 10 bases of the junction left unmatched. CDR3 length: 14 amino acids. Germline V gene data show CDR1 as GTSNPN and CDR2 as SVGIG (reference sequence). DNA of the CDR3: TGTGCCTGGTCCCTCGGGACAGGGGTCGGAAAACTGTTTTTT. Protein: CAWSLGTGVGKLFF. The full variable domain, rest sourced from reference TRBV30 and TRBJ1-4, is SQTIHQWPATLVQPVGSPLSLECTVEGTSNPNLYWYRQAAGRGLQLLFYSVGIGQISSEVPQNLSASRPQDRQFILSSKKLLLSDSGFYLCAWSLGTGVGKLFFGSGTQLSVL.

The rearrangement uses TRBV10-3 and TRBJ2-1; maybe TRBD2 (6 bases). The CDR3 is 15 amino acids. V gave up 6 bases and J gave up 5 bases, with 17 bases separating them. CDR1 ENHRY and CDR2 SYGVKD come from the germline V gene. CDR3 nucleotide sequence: TGTGCCATCAGCGGGACTGCCACTGGGGACAATGAGCAGTTCTTC. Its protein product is CAISGTATGDNEQFF.

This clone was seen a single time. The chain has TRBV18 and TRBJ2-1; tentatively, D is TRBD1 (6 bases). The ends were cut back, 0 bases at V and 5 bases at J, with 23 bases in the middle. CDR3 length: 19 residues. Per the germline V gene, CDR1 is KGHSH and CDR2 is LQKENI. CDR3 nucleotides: TGTGCCAGCTCACCACCCTACTACAGGGAGACAACCAACAACAATGAGCAGTTCTTC. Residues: CASSPPYYRETTNNNEQFF.

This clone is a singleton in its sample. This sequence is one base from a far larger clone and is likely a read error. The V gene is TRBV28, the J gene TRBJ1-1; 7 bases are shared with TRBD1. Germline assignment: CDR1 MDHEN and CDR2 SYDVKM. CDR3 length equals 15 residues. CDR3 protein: CAGSLSSAGGTEAFF. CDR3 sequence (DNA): TGTGCCGGCAGTTTATCTAGTGCAGGGGGTACTGAAGCTTTCTTT.

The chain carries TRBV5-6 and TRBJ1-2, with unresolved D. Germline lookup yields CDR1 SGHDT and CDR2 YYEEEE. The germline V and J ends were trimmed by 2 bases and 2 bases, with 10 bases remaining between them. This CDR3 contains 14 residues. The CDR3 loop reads CASSLPGHNYGYTF. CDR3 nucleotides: TGTGCCAGCAGCTTACCGGGCCACAACTATGGCTACACCTTC.